This passage covers 14 T cell receptor beta chains from one sample sequenced in a study of breast tumors, draining lymph nodes, adjacent tissues. Axillary draining lymph nodes of breast cancer patients supplied the node samples. TCRdb passed the multiplex PCR reads through MiXCR, listing each CDR3 protein once. The repertoire has around 150,000 distinct CDR3 sequences, 20% to 25% of them found once; the top ten carry around 2.6%. The specimen was axillary lymph node tissue. The receptors derive from a female donor with breast cancer. Some clones in this sample may be carry-over from other donors' samples.

A note on this clonotype: A much larger clone sits a single nucleotide away, making a read error possible. Likely a read error: the CDR3 ends without its conserved phenylalanine or tryptophan. This rearrangement joins TRBV11-2 to TRBJ2-1, with unresolved D. The germline gives CDR1 SGHAT, CDR2 FQNNGV. CDR3 size: 12 residues. V lost 1 base to trimming and J lost 9 bases, with 7 bases between them. The CDR3 region has the DNA TGTGCCAGCAGCTTAGTCACCACTGAGCAGTTCTTA. This encodes CASSLVTTEQFL.

This clonotype was recorded a few times. The V call is TRBV3-1, the J call TRBJ2-2; D is perhaps TRBD1 or TRBD2 (5 bases each). V lost 0 bases to trimming and J lost 2 bases, with 7 bases between them. CDR1 LGHDT and CDR2 YNNKEL come from the germline V gene (reference sequence). CDR3 size: 15 residues. The DNA of the CDR3 is TGTGCCAGCAGCCAAGAGAGGGGAAACACCGGGGAGCTGTTTTTT. Amino acids: CASSQERGNTGELFF.

The table lists this clonotype with many counts. The chain couples TRBV6-1 to TRBJ2-1; D uncertain. The CDR3 loop spans 14 amino acids. V was clipped by 4 bases and J by 0 bases, with 7 bases between them. CDR1 is MNHNS and CDR2 is SASEGT in the germline V gene. The CDR3 bases are TGTGCCAGCAGTGGAAGAGGCTCCTACAATGAGCAGTTCTTC. It translates to CASSGRGSYNEQFF.

This clonotype showed up many times. The rearrangement links TRBV5-1 to TRBJ2-7; TRBD2 aligns across 12 bases. Germline lookup yields CDR1 SGHRS and CDR2 YFSETQ. Unmatched junction bases numbered 1, after V lost 5 bases and J lost 4 bases. This CDR3 comprises 13 residues. As DNA, the CDR3 is TGCGCCAGCAGACTAGCGGGAGGATACGAGCAGTACTTC. Translated: CASRLAGGYEQYF.

In this sample, this clonotype turned up many times. This chain links TRBV6-5 with TRBJ2-3, with D possibly TRBD2 on 6 matching bases. The length of the CDR3 is 13 residues. The germline V gene encodes CDR1 MNHEY and CDR2 SVGAGI. V was trimmed by 5 bases and J by 4 bases, leaving 10 bases between them. CDR3 in amino acids: CASSGGKADTQYF. The CDR3 DNA reads TGTGCCAGCAGTGGCGGGAAGGCAGATACGCAGTATTTT.

This clonotype showed up just a few times. The chain uses TRBV27 and TRBJ1-2; a weak D match, TRBD1 (6 bases). This CDR3 spans 14 amino acids. Deletions cut 6 bases from V and 2 bases from J, with 13 bases between. The germline gives CDR1 MNHEY, CDR2 SMNVEV (reference sequence). CDR3 DNA: TGTGCCAGCAGCCCCGGGACAAAAAACTATGGCTACACCTTC. It specifies CASSPGTKNYGYTF.

The chain is built from TRBV5-4 and TRBJ2-7; 8 nucleotides match TRBD2. This CDR3 has 18 residues. Unmatched junction bases numbered 18, after V lost 4 bases and J lost 3 bases. Germline V gene data show CDR1 as SGHNT and CDR2 as YYREEE (reference sequence). CDR3 sequence: CASSQEWGRGASGYEQYF. DNA of the CDR3: TGTGCCAGCAGCCAAGAGTGGGGGCGGGGGGCTAGCGGCTACGAGCAGTACTTC.

The chain links TRBV10-2 to TRBJ2-7, with 8 positions matching TRBD2. V was pared by 6 bases and J by 6 bases, with 10 bases of the junction left unmatched. CDR1 WSHSY and CDR2 SAAADI come from the germline V gene. The CDR3 is made up of 14 amino acids. The CDR3 sequence is CASRTGTRGGEQYF. As DNA, the CDR3 is TGCGCCAGCAGAACCGGGACTAGGGGTGGCGAGCAGTACTTC.

This clonotype was found many times. The chain recombines TRBV4-3 with TRBJ2-5, with TRBD2 identical over 10 bases. The CDR3 totals 16 residues. The V segment lost 3 bases and the J segment 5 bases; nucleotides outside the gene matches: 9. In germline, CDR1 is LGHNA, CDR2 YSLEER. CDR3 loop: CASSQEAGGYGETQYF. The CDR3 DNA reads as TGCGCCAGCAGCCAGGAAGCGGGAGGGTACGGGGAGACCCAGTACTTC.

This clonotype was observed at least ten times. The rearrangement joins TRBV20-1 to TRBJ2-1; no definite D call. Trimming took 2 bases from V and 0 from J, leaving 11 bases between them. CDR1 is DFQATT and CDR2 is SNEGSKA in the germline V gene (reference sequence). The CDR3 extends over 15 amino acids. In DNA, the CDR3 is TGCAGTGCTAGACCCTCTACGAGCTCCTACAATGAGCAGTTCTTC. It specifies CSARPSTSSYNEQFF.

Turning to this clonotype: This may be a read error: a much more frequent sequence differs by one nucleotide. The chain couples TRBV5-1 to TRBJ2-2; TRBD2 agrees at 8 bases. With V trimmed by 4 bases and J by 6 bases, 5 bases remained unmatched. The CDR3 consists of 14 residues. The germline V gene encodes CDR1 SGHRS and CDR2 YFSETQ. The CDR3 protein is CASSTGLVAGELFF. CDR3 coding DNA: TGCGCCAGCAGCACGGGACTAGTTGCCGGGGAGCTGTTTTTT.

The table lists this clonotype with many counts. The chain uses TRBV5-1 and TRBJ2-1, with D hard to call. CDR3 size: 17 residues. V was trimmed by 0 bases and J by 6 bases, leaving 19 bases between them. The V gene's germline CDR1 is SGHRS and CDR2 YFSETQ. CDR3 in amino acids: CASSLGGGYNSINEQFF. CDR3 bases: TGCGCCAGCAGCTTGGGGGGTGGCTACAACAGTATCAATGAGCAGTTCTTC.

This clonotype was recorded many times. The chain joins TRBV12-3 or TRBV12-4 to TRBJ2-5, with 9 bases matching TRBD1. With 3 bases clipped from V and 4 bases from J, the junction kept 3 bases outside the gene matches. The CDR3 consists of 14 residues. The CDR3 coding sequence is TGTGCCAGCAGTTTCGGACAGGGGCGAGAGACCCAGTACTTC. It specifies CASSFGQGRETQYF.

Ten or more counts support this clonotype. The J gene is TRBJ2-1, the V gene TRBV6-1; 10 positions match TRBD2. This CDR3 has 16 amino acids. Germline loops: CDR1 MNHNS, CDR2 SASEGT. The ends lost 3 bases at V and 8 bases at J; junction bases unmatched: 10. The CDR3 sequence is CASSDGLAGVGHEQFF. The DNA for the CDR3 is TGTGCCAGCAGTGATGGGCTAGCGGGAGTTGGTCATGAGCAGTTCTTC.